This passage covers 17 T cell receptor beta chains from one sample sequenced in a study of blood T cell repertoires in COVID-19. The table came from immunoSEQ multiplex PCR; TCRdb's copy has only in-frame clones and leaves some out. Seen here are more than 45,000 clones, 87% observed once, and the top ten hold around 23%. The sequenced sample was peripheral blood. These receptors came from a woman aged 80 or over with COVID-19, enrolled during active disease.

The V and J genes are TRBV18 and TRBJ2-7; D gene uncertain. This CDR3 spans 13 amino acids. Germline V lookup: CDR1 KGHSH, CDR2 LQKENI. The V end was cut by 2 bases, the J end by 2 bases, with 7 bases between. The CDR3 coding sequence is TGTGCCAGCTCACCAGGGCCGGCCTACGAGCAGTACTTC. It encodes CASSPGPAYEQYF. Full variable domain (remainder filled in from reference TRBV18 and TRBJ2-7): NAGVMQNPRHLVRRRGQEARLRCSPMKGHSHVYWYRQLPEEGLKFMVYLQKENIIDESGMPKERFSAEFPKEGPSILRIQQVVRGDSAAYFCASSPGPAYEQYFGPGTRLTVT.

The chain has TRBV2 and TRBJ2-2; 7 bases line up with TRBD1. The CDR3 sequence is 15 residues long. The germline gives CDR1 SNHLY, CDR2 FYNNEI. The trim removed 5 bases at V and 0 bases at J, leaving 3 bases unmatched. CDR3 in DNA: TGTGCCAGCAGTCCGACAGGGACGAACACCGGGGAGCTGTTTTTT. Its protein product is CASSPTGTNTGELFF.

This clone was seen only once. The V call is TRBV5-1, the J call TRBJ2-7, with 7 bases identical to TRBD1. The CDR3 is made up of 13 amino acids. Trimming at V came to 7 bases and at J to 5 bases, leaving 9 bases not matched to a gene. The germline gives CDR1 SGHRS, CDR2 YFSETQ. The CDR3 region is CASRLQGNHEQYF. For the CDR3, the DNA is TGCGCCAGCCGCCTACAGGGGAACCACGAGCAGTACTTC.

The chain has TRBV2 and TRBJ2-5; 8 bases are shared with TRBD1. This CDR3 contains 14 residues. CDR1 SNHLY and CDR2 FYNNEI come from the germline V gene. The V segment lost 6 bases and the J segment 1 base; nucleotides outside the gene matches: 4. The CDR3: CASSQDRAQETQYF. CDR3 nucleotides: TGTGCCAGCAGCCAGGACAGGGCCCAAGAGACCCAGTACTTC.

The chain has TRBV5-1 and TRBJ1-6; TRBD1 agrees at 9 bases. This CDR3 region has 17 residues. The V and J ends lost 3 bases and 11 bases, in that order; junction bases with no gene match: 15. Germline V gene sequence: CDR1 SGHRS, CDR2 YFSETQ. Written as DNA, the CDR3 is TGCGCCAGCAGCTATACAGGGGGCACAGACACCCTACCACCCCTCCACTTT. It codes for CASSYTGGTDTLPPLHF.

The rearrangement joins TRBV4-1 to TRBJ1-2; D remains unclear. Trimming shortened V by 4 bases and J by 5 bases, and 8 bases separated the two germline ends. CDR1 and CDR2 (germline): MGHRA, YSYEKL. This CDR3 is built from 12 residues. Here the CDR3 reads CASSPPGYGYTF. Here the CDR3 DNA reads TGCGCCAGCAGCCCCCCGGGGTATGGCTACACCTTC.

The J gene is TRBJ2-1, the V gene TRBV24-1; 10 bases are shared with TRBD1. The CDR3 contains 17 residues. Unmatched junction bases numbered 11, after V lost 5 bases and J lost 5 bases. Looked up from germline, CDR1 is KGHDR and CDR2 is SFDVKD. Here the CDR3 DNA reads TGTGCCACCAGTGGCGCGACAGGGGGCGCGGGGCACAATGAGCAGTTCTTC. Translation gives CATSGATGGAGHNEQFF.

This sequence joins TRBV5-1 and TRBJ1-3; 8 nucleotides match TRBD1. CDR1 SGHRS and CDR2 YFSETQ come from the germline V gene. With 4 bases clipped from V and 8 bases from J, the junction kept 11 bases outside the gene matches. The CDR3 is 15 amino acids. Written as DNA, the CDR3 is TGCGCCAGCAGCGCCTTGGACAGGGTCTCGGACACCATATATTTT. This translates into CASSALDRVSDTIYF.

This clone was seen just once. The chain combines TRBV6-5 with TRBJ2-7; 11 bases align to TRBD1. Germline lookup yields CDR1 MNHEY and CDR2 SVGAGI. V was clipped by 5 bases and J by 4 bases; unmatched bases: 7. This CDR3 contains 15 residues. The CDR3 DNA reads TGTGCCAGCAGTCGCGTAGGACAGGGGGCTTACGAGCAGTACTTC. The encoded protein is CASSRVGQGAYEQYF.

The rearrangement joins TRBV19 to TRBJ2-7; 8 bases match TRBD1. The CDR3 sequence is 14 residues long. CDR1 and CDR2 from the germline V gene are LNHDA and SQIVND (reference sequence). Trimming cost V 8 bases and J 2 bases; bases outside gene matches: 8. CDR3 sequence: CASGPTGVAYEQYF. The CDR3, as DNA: TGTGCCAGTGGCCCGACAGGGGTAGCCTACGAGCAGTACTTC.

The chain combines TRBV10-2 with TRBJ1-5; 10 nucleotides line up with TRBD1. Per the germline V gene, CDR1 is WSHSY and CDR2 is SAAADI. This CDR3 spans 17 amino acids. V shed 0 bases, J shed 4 bases, and the junction held 6 bases outside the gene matches. The CDR3 region has the DNA TGCGCCAGCAGTGAGTCGGGAGGGACAGGGGCGAATCAGCCCCAGCATTTT. This gives the protein CASSESGGTGANQPQHF.

The V gene is TRBV30, the J gene TRBJ1-4; 10 nucleotides agree with TRBD1. The germline CDR1 and CDR2 sequences are GTSNPN and SVGIG (reference sequence). This CDR3 contains 16 residues. Trimming removed 5 bases from V and 14 bases from J; junction bases left unmatched: 20. CDR3 protein: CAWATGGFRFYDRLFF. Written as DNA, the CDR3 is TGTGCCTGGGCGACAGGGGGCTTTCGCTTCTACGACCGGCTGTTTTTT.

For the CDR3, the DNA is TGCAGCGTTGAAGGGGGCCACGGAGGAAACACCATATATTTT. This codes for CSVEGGHGGNTIYF. The chain combines TRBV29-1 with TRBJ1-3, with a tentative D call TRBD1 (5 bases). CDR1 and CDR2 from the germline V gene are SQVTM and ANQGSEA. Between the trimmed V and J ends, which lost 1 base and 4 bases, there was a span of 11 bases. The CDR3 covers 14 residues.

This clone was seen only once. V is TRBV3-1 (or the pseudogene TRBV3-2) and J is TRBJ1-2, with TRBD1 matching 7 bases. Trimming at V came to 4 bases and at J to 0 bases, leaving 8 bases not matched to a gene. CDR1 is LGHDT, CDR2 YNNKEL, per germline (reference sequence). The CDR3 length is 16 residues. CDR3 bases: TGTGCCAGCAGCCGAGCCCGGGACAGCTCTAACTATGGCTACACCTTC. Amino acid sequence: CASSRARDSSNYGYTF.

The gene calls are TRBV5-1 and TRBJ2-7, with TRBD1 identical over 7 bases. Per germline, CDR1 SGHRS and CDR2 YFSETQ. V lost 3 bases to trimming and J lost 5 bases; unmatched junction nucleotides: 5. The CDR3 has 13 amino acids. The chain's CDR3 is CASSSLQGNEQYF. For the CDR3, the DNA is TGCGCCAGCAGCTCGTTACAGGGGAACGAGCAGTACTTC.

The chain employs TRBV7-9 and TRBJ2-7, with 9 positions matching TRBD2. CDR3 length equals 13 residues. V shed 8 bases, J shed 4 bases, and the junction held 6 bases outside the gene matches. Germline V gene data show CDR1 as SEHNR and CDR2 as FQNEAQ (reference sequence). CDR3 in amino acids: CASGGGERYEQYF. CDR3 DNA sequence: TGTGCCAGCGGCGGGGGGGAAAGGTACGAGCAGTACTTC.

The chain carries TRBV6-5 and TRBJ1-1; TRBD1 matches at 9 bases. Germline V gives CDR1 MNHEY, CDR2 SVGAGI. The length of the CDR3 is 15 residues. After removal of 5 bases from V and 4 bases from J, the junction contained 8 bases not matched to a gene. This CDR3 reads CASSTRDRESTEAFF. CDR3 bases: TGTGCCAGCAGTACCCGGGACAGGGAAAGCACTGAAGCTTTCTTT.